These 6 T cell receptor beta chains originate from one sample sequenced in a study of blood T cell repertoires in COVID-19. Some clones are missing from TCRdb's copy, which holds only in-frame ones; the method was immunoSEQ multiplex PCR. The top ten clones hold around 5% of a sample with 120,000 to 150,000 clones, around 84% of them seen once. What was sequenced was peripheral blood. The receptor source for this set is a human donor in a cohort sampled during active COVID-19.

The rearrangement uses TRBV6-5 and TRBJ2-1; 8 nucleotides align to TRBD2. CDR1 is MNHEY and CDR2 is SVGAGI in the germline V gene. The V gene end was trimmed by 0 bases and the J gene end by 6 bases; junction bases not matched to a gene: 7. The CDR3 is made up of 16 amino acids. Here the CDR3 DNA reads TGTGCCAGCAGTTACTCGACTAGCGAGGGGGGCAATGAGCAGTTCTTC. Protein product: CASSYSTSEGGNEQFF.

The chain employs TRBV30 and TRBJ1-3, with no clear D. CDR3 length equals 14 residues. CDR1 is GTSNPN and CDR2 is SVGIG in the germline V gene (reference sequence). Trimming pared 0 bases from V and 4 bases from J, leaving 10 bases between. CDR3 sequence reads: CAWSVPWQGNTIYF. CDR3 sequence (DNA): TGTGCCTGGAGTGTACCGTGGCAGGGAAACACCATATATTTT. Full variable domain (rest looked up from reference TRBV30 and TRBJ1-3): SQTIHQWPATLVQPVGSPLSLECTVEGTSNPNLYWYRQAAGRGLQLLFYSVGIGQISSEVPQNLSASRPQDRQFILSSKKLLLSDSGFYLCAWSVPWQGNTIYFGEGSWLTVV.

The chain links TRBV19 to TRBJ2-2, with 13 bases identical to TRBD2. V lost 6 bases, J lost 5 bases, and 3 bases stayed unmatched. CDR3 length equals 15 residues. Germline-derived CDR1 and CDR2 are LNHDA and SQIVND (reference sequence). The CDR3 DNA reads as TGTGCCAGTAGCCAGACTAGCGGGGGGACCGGGGAGCTGTTTTTT. Translated: CASSQTSGGTGELFF. The entire variable domain, with the rest obtained from reference TRBV19 and TRBJ2-2, is as follows: DGGITQSPKYLFRKEGQNVTLSCEQNLNHDAMYWYRQDPGQGLRLIYYSQIVNDFQKGDIAEGYSVSREKKESFPLTVTSAQKNPTAFYLCASSQTSGGTGELFFGEGSRLTVL.

This clone was recorded only once. The rearrangement uses TRBV7-3 and TRBJ1-1; 7 bases match TRBD1. The CDR3 is 12 residues long. Germline assignment: CDR1 SGHTA and CDR2 FQGTGA. Trimming took 5 bases from V and 11 from J; bases not matched to a gene: 8. The CDR3 is CASSPGGKQAFF. CDR3 in DNA: TGTGCCAGCAGCCCAGGGGGTAAACAGGCTTTCTTT.

This clone was observed once. The chain uses TRBV10-3 and TRBJ2-2; D gene unclear. Trimming cost V 0 bases and J 5 bases, with 10 bases left between them. The CDR3 sequence is 15 residues long. The germline CDR1 and CDR2 sequences are ENHRY and SYGVKD. The CDR3 nucleotides are TGTGCCATCAGTGAGTCCGGCGGATTAACCGGGGAGCTGTTTTTT. Translating gives CAISESGGLTGELFF.

V gene TRBV7-9 combines with J gene TRBJ1-1; unclear D gene. Germline V gene lookup returns CDR1 SEHNR and CDR2 FQNEAQ (reference sequence). The CDR3 totals 15 residues. V lost 4 bases and J 5 bases, leaving 17 bases between the germline ends. DNA of the CDR3: TGTGCCAGCAGCTCACTGTCGGGGTCTTGGACTGAAGCTTTCTTT. Protein: CASSSLSGSWTEAFF.